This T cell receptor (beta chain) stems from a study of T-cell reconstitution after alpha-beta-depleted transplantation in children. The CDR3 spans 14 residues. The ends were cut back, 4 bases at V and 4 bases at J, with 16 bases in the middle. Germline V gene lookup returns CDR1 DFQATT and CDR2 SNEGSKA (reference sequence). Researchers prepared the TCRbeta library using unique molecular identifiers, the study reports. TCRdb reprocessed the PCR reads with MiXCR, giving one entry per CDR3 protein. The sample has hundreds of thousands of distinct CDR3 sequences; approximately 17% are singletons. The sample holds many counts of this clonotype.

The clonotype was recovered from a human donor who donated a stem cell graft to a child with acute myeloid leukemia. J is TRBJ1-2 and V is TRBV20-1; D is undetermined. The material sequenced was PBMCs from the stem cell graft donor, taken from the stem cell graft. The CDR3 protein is CSAILAGRSYGYTF. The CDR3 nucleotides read TGCAGTGCTATCCTCGCTGGGCGATCCTATGGCTACACCTTC.